This TCR beta chain emerged from a study of human T cells and chemical hapten exposure. About the research overall: 0.01% DPC was applied to the upper back in patch tests, which were read at 6 days. A patient group, mainly female, showed alopecia areata, totalis or universalis. Study outcomes and limitations: TCRs exceeding 1 in 1000 frequency stayed unchanged with DPC sensitization. Significantly greater numbers of large CDR3 similarity clusters came from expanded TCRs than from controls.

Each CDR3 protein is one row after TCRdb ran MiXCR on the RACE reads. This sample carries about 84,000 distinct CDR3 sequences, 8% to 13% of them seen once, and the ten largest clones take around 5%. Time point here: patch test 2, 6 weeks after DPC sensitization. Documented treatment: therapeutic diphenylcyclopropenone sensitization with weekly scalp DPC. The CDR3 runs to 16 residues. Germline assignment: CDR1 SGHTS and CDR2 YDEGEE. The V and J ends lost 0 bases and 7 bases, in that order; junction bases with no gene match: 8. This clonotype was seen ten or more times. What it binds is not known. The rearrangement links TRBV5-8 to TRBJ1-4; TRBD1 agrees at 8 bases. This receptor was identified in a woman aged 50 to 65 with alopecia areata. Some clones in this sample may be carry-over from other donors' samples. This sample comprised whole blood, obtained in connection with sensitization to the hapten diphenylcyclopropenone (DPC). CDR3 nucleotides: TGTGCCAGCAGCTTGGGTGGACAGGGATTGTTTGAAAAACTGTTTTTT. Residues: CASSLGGQGLFEKLFF.